The 20 T cell receptor beta chains reported below all come from one sample, sequenced in a study of blood T cell repertoires in COVID-19. Produced via immunoSEQ multiplex PCR; TCRdb's table is partial and in-frame only. Counted here are 100,000 to 150,000 clones, approximately 74% occurring once; the ten biggest clones make up about 5.5%. Source material: peripheral blood. The receptors stem from a man aged 80 or over with COVID-19, enrolled during active disease.

The gene calls are TRBV5-8 and TRBJ2-1; 8 bases map to TRBD1. V was pared by 3 bases and J by 9 bases, with 14 bases of the junction left unmatched. CDR1 is SGHTS and CDR2 is YDEGEE in the germline V gene. There are 16 residues in the CDR3. The CDR3 DNA reads TGTGCCAGCAGCTCCCTCGGACAGGGCTTACCAAGTGAGCAGTTCTTC. It encodes CASSSLGQGLPSEQFF.

This clone was found once. This chain uses TRBV18 with TRBJ2-5, with a tentative D call TRBD1 (5 bases). Between the trimmed V and J ends, which lost 9 bases and 4 bases, there was a span of 18 bases. CDR3 length equals 14 residues. Germline assignment: CDR1 KGHSH and CDR2 LQKENI. The CDR3 here is CASCDSQVGETQYF. The CDR3 DNA reads TGTGCCAGTTGTGACAGTCAGGTCGGAGAGACCCAGTACTTC.

The chain combines TRBV5-8 with TRBJ2-3, with TRBD1 matching 10 bases. This CDR3 has 16 residues. CDR1 and CDR2 (germline): SGHTS, YDEGEE. After removal of 4 bases from V and 1 base from J, the junction contained 6 bases not matched to a gene. The CDR3 nucleotides read TGTGCCAGCAGCCCCGCCGGGACAGGGGGCACAGATACGCAGTATTTT. This gives the protein CASSPAGTGGTDTQYF.

The chain recombines TRBV7-2 with TRBJ1-1; D remains ambiguous. This CDR3 contains 13 residues. V gave up 0 bases and J gave up 2 bases, with 4 bases separating them. Germline V CDR1 and CDR2: SGHTA, FQGNSA. CDR3 sequence reads: CASSLARNTEAFF. The CDR3 nucleotides read TGTGCCAGCAGCTTAGCGCGAAACACTGAAGCTTTCTTT.

V and J are TRBV9 and TRBJ2-7, with 8 bases fitting TRBD2. V was pared by 0 bases and J by 4 bases, with 6 bases of the junction left unmatched. The CDR3 is made up of 15 amino acids. Germline V gene sequence: CDR1 SGDLS, CDR2 YYNGEE. CDR3 nucleotides: TGTGCCAGCAGCGTAGACCCAGCGGGAGAGTACGAGCAGTACTTC. Its protein is CASSVDPAGEYEQYF.

This chain uses TRBV5-6 with TRBJ2-3; 11 bases fit TRBD2. The CDR3 loop spans 19 amino acids. From germline, CDR1 is SGHDT and CDR2 YYEEEE. V lost 4 bases, J lost 7 bases, and 20 bases stayed unmatched. CDR3 bases: TGTGCCAGCAGCCCCTTCGGACGAAATAGCGGGAGGGATCGGAATACGCAGTATTTT. Translated, it gives CASSPFGRNSGRDRNTQYF. Based on the CDR3 plus reference TRBV5-6 and TRBJ2-3, the full variable domain is DAGVTQSPTHLIKTRGQQVTLRCSPKSGHDTVSWYQQALGQGPQFIFQYYEEEERQRGNFPDRFSGHQFPNYSSELNVNALLLGDSALYLCASSPFGRNSGRDRNTQYFGPGTRLTVL.

This clone was observed a single time. This rearrangement joins TRBV9 to TRBJ2-7; D not resolved. Trimming removed 0 bases from V and 2 bases from J, with 9 bases in between. Looked up from germline, CDR1 is SGDLS and CDR2 is YYNGEE. The CDR3 runs to 14 residues. The CDR3: CASSVGGRPYEQYF. CDR3 nucleotides: TGTGCCAGCAGCGTAGGCGGAAGGCCCTACGAGCAGTACTTC.

The chain uses TRBV10-3 and TRBJ2-1; 14 nucleotides match TRBD2. Germline-derived CDR1 and CDR2 are ENHRY and SYGVKD. With 2 bases clipped from V and 8 bases from J, the junction kept 5 bases outside the gene matches. The length of the CDR3 is 16 residues. The chain's CDR3 is CAISEPGLAGEDEQFF. The CDR3, as DNA: TGTGCCATCAGTGAGCCGGGACTAGCGGGAGAGGATGAGCAGTTCTTC.

This clone has only one observation. V and J are TRBV7-9 and TRBJ2-2; 7 positions agree with TRBD2. This CDR3 is built from 15 residues. CDR1 and CDR2 (germline): SEHNR, FQNEAQ (reference sequence). The junction had 2 bases not matched to a gene; V was cut back by 0 bases and J by 4 bases. The CDR3 loop is CASSLAWTSTGELFF. The DNA for the CDR3 is TGTGCCAGCAGCTTAGCATGGACTAGCACCGGGGAGCTGTTTTTT.

The chain uses TRBV7-9 and TRBJ1-4; D unresolved. Trimming pared 1 base from V and 4 bases from J, leaving 7 bases between. CDR3 length: 14 amino acids. The germline gives CDR1 SEHNR, CDR2 FQNEAQ (reference sequence). CDR3 sequence reads: CASSLGGLNEKLFF. The CDR3 DNA follows: TGTGCCAGCAGCTTAGGTGGGCTTAATGAAAAACTGTTTTTT. Full variable domain (remainder filled in from reference TRBV7-9 and TRBJ1-4): DTGVSQNPRHKITKRGQNVTFRCDPISEHNRLYWYRQTLGQGPEFLTYFQNEAQLEKSRLLSDRFSAERPKGSFSTLEIQRTEQGDSAMYLCASSLGGLNEKLFFGSGTQLSVL.

V is TRBV19 and J is TRBJ2-7, with 8 bases fitting TRBD1. CDR3 length equals 15 residues. CDR1 and CDR2 (germline): LNHDA, SQIVND (reference sequence). V dropped 3 bases and J dropped 2; count of bases not matched to a gene: 6. CDR3 in amino acids: CASSIRQGAPYEQYF. The DNA for the CDR3 is TGTGCCAGTAGTATTCGGCAGGGGGCCCCCTACGAGCAGTACTTC.

The count of this clone is one. J is TRBJ2-1 and V is TRBV28; D uncertain. Germline V gene data show CDR1 as MDHEN and CDR2 as SYDVKM. Trimming removed 7 bases from V and 0 bases from J, with 4 bases in between. The CDR3 is 12 amino acids. The chain's CDR3 is CASISSYNEQFF. CDR3 bases: TGTGCCAGCATTAGCTCCTACAATGAGCAGTTCTTC.

CDR3: CASITGQLNEKLFF. The CDR3 nucleotides are TGTGCCAGCATCACGGGACAACTAAATGAAAAACTGTTTTTT. V gene TRBV28 combines with J gene TRBJ1-4; maybe TRBD1 (6 bases). This CDR3 comprises 14 residues. V was trimmed by 7 bases and J by 5 bases, leaving 14 bases between them. Germline-derived CDR1 and CDR2 are MDHEN and SYDVKM.

This rearrangement joins TRBV5-1 to TRBJ2-1, with D possibly being TRBD1 (6 bases). The CDR3 sequence is 16 residues long. V was cut by 0 bases and J by 9 bases, with 19 bases left in between. The germline V gene has CDR1 SGHRS and CDR2 YFSETQ. The CDR3 spells CASSLEPARQGSEQFF. The CDR3, as DNA: TGCGCCAGCAGCTTGGAGCCCGCGAGGCAGGGGAGTGAGCAGTTCTTC.

The chain has TRBV21-1 and TRBJ2-7; TRBD2, the table's D call, was not compared with the DNA. TRBV21-1 is a documented pseudogene. The CDR3 is made up of 19 amino acids. CDR3: CASSKVWLAGGPRSYEQYF. The CDR3 bases are TGTGCCAGCAGCAAAGTTTGGCTAGCGGGAGGGCCACGATCCTACGAGCAGTACTTC.

This chain joins TRBV7-3 and TRBJ2-3, with D unclear. Germline CDR1 reads SGHTA; CDR2 reads FQGTGA. Trimming removed 3 bases at V and 8 bases at J, with 9 bases between. The CDR3 spans 12 residues. The CDR3 coding sequence is TGTGCCAGCAGCTTGGAGCCGGGTACGCAGTATTTT. Amino acids: CASSLEPGTQYF.

In this sample, this clone turned up a few times. V is TRBV5-4 and J is TRBJ1-2; 7 nucleotides line up with TRBD1. V shed 4 bases and J 6 bases; nucleotides not matched to a gene: 12. The CDR3 has 15 residues. Germline loops: CDR1 SGHNT, CDR2 YYREEE (reference sequence). CDR3 DNA: TGTGCCAGCAGCCCCAACAGGGGACTTCGGGATGGCTACACCTTC. This encodes CASSPNRGLRDGYTF.

This sequence joins TRBV7-8 and TRBJ2-7, with 13 bases fitting TRBD2. CDR1 and CDR2 (germline): SGHVS, FQNEAQ. J gave up 5 bases and V 6 bases, and 16 bases lay outside the gene matches. CDR3 length equals 18 residues. CDR3 bases: TGTGCCAGCAGTTTACCAAATAATGGACTAGCGGGAGCAGACGAGCAGTACTTC. It is translated as CASSLPNNGLAGADEQYF.

The V call is TRBV3-1 (or the pseudogene TRBV3-2), the J call TRBJ2-2; D not certain. The CDR3 has 14 residues. V dropped 1 base and J dropped 4 bases, with 7 bases sitting between them. In germline, CDR1 is LGHDT, CDR2 YNNKEL (reference sequence). CDR3 bases: TGTGCCAGCAGCCAAGCACTAAGCACCGGGGAGCTGTTTTTT. This translates into CASSQALSTGELFF.

The chain uses TRBV29-1 and TRBJ2-3; 7 bases line up with TRBD1. The CDR3 has 14 amino acids. V lost 8 bases and J lost 2; bases outside the gene matches: 10. CDR1 is SQVTM, CDR2 ANQGSEA, per germline. The chain's CDR3 is CSLRQGGFTDTQYF. The DNA for the CDR3 is TGCAGCCTAAGACAGGGTGGGTTCACAGATACGCAGTATTTT.